Each of the 26 T cell receptor beta chains below was sequenced from the same sample in a study of a mutant IDH1 vaccine in newly diagnosed glioma (dated by TCRdb to about 2021). Antigen specificity for these receptors is unknown. The time point label for this specimen denotes: week 35, safety follow-up. Each vaccine dose was 300 ug of a 20-mer mutant IDH1 peptide in Montanide, given subcutaneously with topical imiquimod. Library prep was done by the immunoSEQ multiplex PCR assay. TCRdb's version of the immuneACCESS table is confined to in-frame rearrangements and falls short of the full clone set. An unresolved V gene accounts for under half of the shortfall where checked; the remainder is of unknown origin. This sample lists tens of thousands of clones; approximately 80% were detected once. Of the sample, 5.4% is held by the ten largest clones. The starting material was PBMCs, obtained from a glioma patient whose treatment included an IDH1 peptide vaccine. The receptors derive from a man aged 35 to 55 with glioma.

The J gene is TRBJ2-5, the V gene TRBV4-1; D gene ambiguous. V was shortened by 0 bases and J by 5 bases, with 10 bases between the two germline ends. CDR1 and CDR2 (germline): MGHRA, YSYEKL. The CDR3 sequence is 14 residues long. CDR3 DNA sequence: TGCGCCAGCAGCCAAGACGTAGGATCCGAGACCCAGTACTTC. Its protein product is CASSQDVGSETQYF.

The rearrangement links TRBV4-2 to TRBJ1-4; possibly TRBD1 for D (6 bases). The CDR3 has 15 residues. Trimming stripped 0 bases from V and 8 bases from J, with 13 bases between. Per the germline V gene, CDR1 is LGHNA and CDR2 is YNFKEQ. CDR3 in amino acids: CASSQDGQGWEKLFF. The CDR3 coding sequence is TGTGCCAGCAGCCAAGACGGGCAGGGGTGGGAAAAACTGTTTTTT.

This clone was observed at least ten times. The chain carries TRBV30 and TRBJ2-7; TRBD2 aligns across 7 bases. This CDR3 has 15 amino acids. Germline V lookup: CDR1 GTSNPN, CDR2 SVGIG (reference sequence). V lost 3 bases to trimming and J lost 0 bases; unmatched junction nucleotides: 8. CDR3 protein: CAWRRAGDSSYEQYF. The DNA of the CDR3 is TGTGCCTGGAGGCGGGCGGGAGATTCCTCCTACGAGCAGTACTTC.

This clone appeared a few times. One junction end does not reproduce the germline sequence, and a read error may be involved. V is TRBV7-7 and J is TRBJ2-2; the D is unclear. Per the germline V gene, CDR1 is SSHAT and CDR2 is FNYEAQ (reference sequence). This CDR3 is 15 amino acids long. The DNA for the CDR3 is TGTGCTAGCAGCTTAGAAGGCGGGAACACCGGGGAGCTGTTTTTT. It codes for CASSLEGGNTGELFF.

The genes are TRBV7-9 and TRBJ1-5; D not resolved. The CDR3 covers 14 residues. Between the trimmed V and J ends, which lost 4 bases and 4 bases, there was a span of 11 bases. In germline, CDR1 is SEHNR, CDR2 FQNEAQ (reference sequence). The DNA of the CDR3 is TGTGCCAGCAGCTCCGGACTGGGTAATCAGCCCCAGCATTTT. This sequence encodes CASSSGLGNQPQHF.

The chain carries TRBV4-2 and TRBJ2-7; D may match TRBD1 or TRBD2 (5 bases each). The length of the CDR3 is 16 residues. Trimming took off 3 bases at V and 3 bases at J, with 18 bases between the two ends. Germline V lookup: CDR1 LGHNA, CDR2 YNFKEQ. CDR3 in amino acids: CASSQDGTPNLYEQYF. The CDR3 DNA reads as TGTGCCAGCAGCCAGGACGGGACGCCCAATCTCTACGAGCAGTACTTC.

The chain combines TRBV6-4 with TRBJ1-2; D may be TRBD1 (5 bases). Germline CDR1 is MRHNA and CDR2 is SNTAGT. The CDR3 loop spans 12 amino acids. V dropped 6 bases and J dropped 9 bases, with 14 bases sitting between them. CDR3: CASSGGTKRYTF. Written as DNA, the CDR3 is TGTGCCAGCAGCGGAGGGACTAAGCGCTACACCTTC.

The chain is built from TRBV5-6 and TRBJ2-7; TRBD1 matches 7 bases. Germline-derived CDR1 and CDR2 are SGHDT and YYEEEE. Unmatched junction bases numbered 9, after V lost 0 bases and J lost 6 bases. The CDR3 has 15 residues. The CDR3 region has the DNA TGTGCCAGCAGCTTGGAACCGACAGGGAGCGGCGAGCAGTACTTC. It yields the protein CASSLEPTGSGEQYF.

The chain joins TRBV9 to TRBJ1-4; no definite D call. There are 12 residues in the CDR3. Germline V gene sequence: CDR1 SGDLS, CDR2 YYNGEE. V gave up 3 bases and J gave up 5 bases, with 5 bases separating them. As DNA, the CDR3 is TGTGCCAGCAGCGCTTTAAATGAAAAACTGTTTTTT. Amino acid sequence: CASSALNEKLFF.

The rearrangement joins TRBV21-1 to TRBJ2-2; the table's D gene call, TRBD2, was not cross checked with the DNA. TRBV21-1 corresponds to a pseudogene. The CDR3 length is 15 residues. This chain's CDR3 is CASSKALGGTGELFF. The CDR3 DNA reads as TGTGCCAGCAGCAAAGCGCTCGGGGGCACCGGGGAGCTGTTTTTT.

The chain combines TRBV5-4 with TRBJ2-1; tentatively, D is TRBD1 (6 bases). The CDR3 runs to 15 residues. With 4 bases removed from V and 5 bases from J, the gap between germline ends came to 16 bases. Germline CDR1 reads SGHNT; CDR2 reads YYREEE (reference sequence). For the CDR3, the DNA is TGTGCCAGCAGCCGGGACACCCGGGTCAACAATGAGCAGTTCTTC. As protein: CASSRDTRVNNEQFF.

V usage is TRBV7-9 and J usage is TRBJ1-4; 8 nucleotides match TRBD1. Germline V gene lookup returns CDR1 SEHNR and CDR2 FQNEAQ (reference sequence). The V and J ends lost 5 bases and 7 bases, in that order; junction bases with no gene match: 9. The CDR3 is 15 residues long. CDR3 bases: TGTGCCAGCAGCCGCACGACAGGGGCCATTGAAAAACTGTTTTTT. Protein product: CASSRTTGAIEKLFF.

The chain employs TRBV19 and TRBJ2-2; no reliable D call. Trimming took 6 bases from V and 5 from J, leaving 7 bases between them. The CDR3 consists of 12 residues. CDR1 is LNHDA and CDR2 is SQIVND in the germline V gene (reference sequence). As DNA, the CDR3 is TGTGCCAGTAGGAATTTTACCGGGGAGCTGTTTTTT. Its translation: CASRNFTGELFF.

This chain connects TRBV4-3 to TRBJ1-1; D remains ambiguous. Trimming left V 0 bases short and J 4 bases short, with 12 bases between. The CDR3 covers 15 residues. Germline-derived CDR1 and CDR2 are LGHNA and YSLEER. DNA of the CDR3: TGCGCCAGCAGCCAAGAAACAGCCTGGGGCACTGAAGCTTTCTTT. Encoded protein: CASSQETAWGTEAFF.

The chain has TRBV4-3 and TRBJ1-4; the match to TRBD1 covers 7 bases. CDR1 LGHNA and CDR2 YSLEER come from the germline V gene. V was clipped by 4 bases and J by 0 bases; unmatched bases: 2. CDR3 length equals 15 residues. CDR3 nucleotide sequence: TGCGCCAGCAGCCGAACAGGGGCAACTAATGAAAAACTGTTTTTT. It specifies CASSRTGATNEKLFF.

The genes are TRBV7-6 and TRBJ2-5, with D perhaps assigned TRBD1 or TRBD2 (6 bases each). Trimming cost V 0 bases and J 5 bases, with 10 bases left between them. CDR3 size: 14 residues. Germline loops: CDR1 SGHVS, CDR2 FNYEAQ. The CDR3 sequence: CASSLAGGRETQYF. For the CDR3, the DNA is TGTGCCAGCAGCTTAGCGGGGGGCCGTGAGACCCAGTACTTC.

This chain uses TRBV5-6 with TRBJ1-2; TRBD1 is a possible D gene (6 bases). Trimming removed 8 bases at V and 5 bases at J, with 22 bases between. The CDR3 spans 15 residues. Germline V gene data show CDR1 as SGHDT and CDR2 as YYEEEE. Written as DNA, the CDR3 is TGTGCCAGTAAAGCCGGGGGCTATTCGGGGTATGGCTACACCTTC. Its protein is CASKAGGYSGYGYTF. Variable domain in full (rest from reference TRBV5-6 and TRBJ1-2): DAGVTQSPTHLIKTRGQQVTLRCSPKSGHDTVSWYQQALGQGPQFIFQYYEEEERQRGNFPDRFSGHQFPNYSSELNVNALLLGDSALYLCASKAGGYSGYGYTFGSGTRLTVV.

V and J are TRBV7-2 and TRBJ1-2, with unresolved D. This CDR3 has 13 residues. Trimming cost V 0 bases and J 2 bases, with 4 bases left between them. The V gene's germline CDR1 is SGHTA and CDR2 FQGNSA. The CDR3 sequence: CASSLAGNYGYTF. The CDR3 DNA is TGTGCCAGCAGCTTAGCGGGGAACTATGGCTACACCTTC.

The chain has TRBV9 and TRBJ2-7, with TRBD1 identical over 8 bases. The germline CDR1 and CDR2 sequences are SGDLS and YYNGEE. V dropped 0 bases and J dropped 3; count of bases not matched to a gene: 5. The CDR3 is made up of 15 amino acids. CDR3 DNA: TGTGCCAGCAGCGTAGGAGACAGGGGCTACTACGAGCAGTACTTC. This gives the protein CASSVGDRGYYEQYF.

V is TRBV9 and J is TRBJ2-5; D is uncertain. The end of the DNA fits TRBJ2-7 better, so the J call may be wrong. The V gene's germline CDR1 is SGDLS and CDR2 YYNGEE. There are 14 residues in the CDR3. In DNA form, the CDR3 reads TGTGCCAGCAGCGTAGGGTACGGCTCCTACGAGCAGTACTTC. Protein: CASSVGYGSYEQYF.

This chain connects TRBV6-1 to TRBJ2-7, with no clear D. This CDR3 spans 14 amino acids. V gave up 5 bases and J gave up 5 bases, with 16 bases separating them. Germline V lookup: CDR1 MNHNS, CDR2 SASEGT. CDR3 coding DNA: TGTGCCAGCAGTACCGACCGCGTTGTAAACGAGCAGTACTTC. Residues: CASSTDRVVNEQYF.

The chain couples TRBV30 to TRBJ2-7; the match to TRBD1 covers 9 bases. Trimming cost V 2 bases and J 5 bases; bases outside gene matches: 4. Germline V gives CDR1 GTSNPN, CDR2 SVGIG (reference sequence). This CDR3 comprises 13 residues. CDR3 region: CAWSRDRAHEQYF. The CDR3 DNA follows: TGTGCCTGGAGTCGGGACAGGGCACACGAGCAGTACTTC.

The V gene is TRBV5-6, the J gene TRBJ2-3; D may be TRBD1 (5 bases). V lost 0 bases to trimming and J lost 2 bases, with 7 bases between them. The CDR3 has 14 residues. In germline, CDR1 is SGHDT, CDR2 YYEEEE. The CDR3 DNA is TGTGCCAGCAGCTTGGGACAGCACACAGATACGCAGTATTTT. As protein: CASSLGQHTDTQYF.

V and J are TRBV4-2 and TRBJ2-1, with 9 bases identical to TRBD2. V was pared by 4 bases and J by 7 bases, with 14 bases of the junction left unmatched. Germline V gene lookup returns CDR1 LGHNA and CDR2 YNFKEQ. The CDR3 runs to 17 residues. The CDR3 here is CASSPIGSGRPLNEQFF. In DNA, the CDR3 is TGTGCCAGCAGCCCCATTGGGAGCGGGAGGCCCCTTAATGAGCAGTTCTTC.

This clone has more than one count but fewer than ten. CDR3 nucleotides: TGTGCCAGCGGGGGCGAAGTGGGCACTGAAGCTTTCTTT. Translation: CASGGEVGTEAFF. The chain links TRBV9 to TRBJ1-1; TRBD1 is a possible D gene (6 bases). Trimming removed 7 bases at V and 4 bases at J, with 14 bases between. The V gene's germline CDR1 is SGDLS and CDR2 YYNGEE. The CDR3 runs to 13 residues. Variable domain in full (rest from reference TRBV9 and TRBJ1-1): DSGVTQTPKHLITATGQRVTLRCSPRSGDLSVYWYQQSLDQGLQFLIQYYNGEERAKGNILERFSAQQFPDLHSELNLSSLELGDSALYFCASGGEVGTEAFFGQGTRLTVV.

This clone was detected only a few times. The chain couples TRBV19 to TRBJ1-5; possibly TRBD1 for D (6 bases). The V gene's germline CDR1 is LNHDA and CDR2 SQIVND (reference sequence). This CDR3 is 14 amino acids long. V was cut by 4 bases and J by 7 bases, with 14 bases left in between. This chain's CDR3 is CASSKRGNGQPQHF. CDR3 DNA: TGTGCCAGTAGTAAAAGGGGGAACGGGCAGCCCCAGCATTTT.